One and the same sample provided the 23 T cell receptor beta chains below, sequenced in a study of CD8 T cells in ankylosing spondylitis. TCRdb itself ran the 5' RACE reads through MiXCR, one entry per CDR3 protein. Here the sample spans around 480,000 distinct CDR3 sequences, 15% to 20% being singletons. Study-level findings and limits: Within ankylosing spondylitis blood, a TCR beta motif made up of under 10 highly homologous variants appeared to be characteristic.

These receptors have no known antigen. The sample taken for sequencing was blood, either unsorted or a sorted T cell fraction (not recorded which). These TCRs come from a male donor with ankylosing spondylitis.

The genes are TRBV6-1 and TRBJ2-1, with D uncertain. Germline CDR1 reads MNHNS; CDR2 reads SASEGT. V lost 3 bases, J lost 15 bases, and 9 bases lay in between. There are 10 residues in the CDR3. CDR3 nucleotides: TGTGCCAGCAGTGACCAACGCATGTTCTTC. This codes for CASSDQRMFF.

This clonotype was found a few times. The chain links TRBV20-1 to TRBJ1-4; 9 nucleotides match TRBD1. V was clipped by 1 base and J by 6 bases; unmatched bases: 6. The CDR3 length is 15 residues. CDR1 is DFQATT and CDR2 is SNEGSKA in the germline V gene (reference sequence). This CDR3 is CSARGGQGGYEKLFF. CDR3 bases: TGCAGTGCTAGAGGGGGACAGGGCGGTTATGAAAAACTGTTTTTT.

This clonotype was recorded at least ten times. The gene calls are TRBV24-1 and TRBJ2-3; D is perhaps TRBD2 (5 bases). Trimming stripped 4 bases from V and 6 bases from J, with 13 bases between. There are 14 residues in the CDR3. CDR1 and CDR2 (germline): KGHDR, SFDVKD. CDR3 nucleotides: TGTGCCACCAGTGAGGAGGAGGATGACGATACGCAGTATTTT. Translating gives CATSEEEDDDTQYF.

This clonotype showed up just a few times. The chain recombines TRBV5-1 with TRBJ1-2; D ambiguous. Germline-derived CDR1 and CDR2 are SGHRS and YFSETQ. V dropped 4 bases and J dropped 8 bases, with 9 bases sitting between them. The CDR3 sequence is 11 residues long. For the CDR3, the DNA is TGCGCCAGCAGCGGTTTTGACGGCTACACCTTC. Translation gives CASSGFDGYTF.

This clonotype has only a few counts. The chain combines TRBV18 with TRBJ2-3; TRBD2 might be the D (6 bases). The V gene's germline CDR1 is KGHSH and CDR2 LQKENI. The CDR3 length is 15 residues. The V end lost 5 bases, the J end lost 3 bases, and 15 bases lay between the germline ends. In DNA form, the CDR3 reads TGTGCCAGCTCAGTGGCAGGGAGGTGGACAGATACGCAGTATTTT. Translated, it gives CASSVAGRWTDTQYF.

This clonotype was counted at least ten times. The chain carries TRBV5-1 and TRBJ2-1; D call uncertain. V was clipped by 1 base and J by 6 bases, with 8 bases between them. The CDR3 extends over 13 amino acids. CDR1 is SGHRS, CDR2 YFSETQ, per germline. DNA of the CDR3: TGCGCCAGCAGCTTGATAGGAAGCAATGAGCAGTTCTTC. It is translated as CASSLIGSNEQFF.

In this sample, this clonotype turned up many times. This chain connects TRBV10-3 to TRBJ2-1; the D gene is possibly TRBD1 (5 bases). The CDR3 is made up of 12 amino acids. Germline loops: CDR1 ENHRY, CDR2 SYGVKD. V lost 6 bases to trimming and J lost 8 bases, with 11 bases between them. CDR3: CAISGQSDEQFF. CDR3 DNA sequence: TGTGCCATCAGCGGACAATCGGATGAGCAGTTCTTC.

The V and J genes are TRBV20-1 and TRBJ2-7, with 7 nucleotides matching TRBD1. CDR3 length: 14 amino acids. V lost 2 bases and J lost 3; bases outside the gene matches: 7. CDR1 DFQATT and CDR2 SNEGSKA come from the germline V gene (reference sequence). CDR3 loop: CSARPLDRDYEQYF. CDR3 in DNA: TGCAGTGCTAGACCCTTAGACAGGGACTACGAGCAGTACTTC.

This clonotype appeared a few times. V gene TRBV5-1 combines with J gene TRBJ2-7; 9 bases map to TRBD2. CDR3 size: 15 residues. Germline CDR1 and CDR2: SGHRS and YFSETQ. The J segment lost 3 bases and the V segment lost 0 bases, leaving 4 bases of the junction unmatched. As DNA, the CDR3 is TGCGCCAGCAGCTTGGCCCTAGCGGGATTCTACGAGCAGTACTTC. It codes for CASSLALAGFYEQYF.

This clonotype was observed many times. CDR3 sequence: CASSQGLALYEQYF. DNA for the CDR3: TGCGCCAGCAGCCAAGGACTAGCGCTCTACGAGCAGTACTTC. The V call is TRBV4-1, the J call TRBJ2-7; TRBD2 aligns across 8 bases. This CDR3 is built from 14 residues. Losses at the gene ends were 1 base for V and 3 bases for J; bases not matched to a gene: 2. Germline CDR1 is MGHRA and CDR2 is YSYEKL.

This chain connects TRBV28 to TRBJ2-3; D unclear. There are 11 residues in the CDR3. Per germline, CDR1 MDHEN and CDR2 SYDVKM. V was cut by 6 bases and J by 6 bases, with 7 bases left in between. The CDR3 coding sequence is TGTGCCAGCAGCATCATTGATACGCAGTATTTT. Translation gives CASSIIDTQYF.

In its sample, this clonotype was seen many times. The rearrangement uses TRBV6-2 or TRBV6-3 and TRBJ1-5; 8 bases fit TRBD1. Germline values: CDR1 MNHEY, CDR2 SVGEGT. The trim removed 5 bases at V and 1 base at J, leaving 1 base unmatched. The CDR3 runs 14 residues. DNA for the CDR3: TGTGCCAGCAGTGGACAGGGCAGCAATCAGCCCCAGCATTTT. This sequence encodes CASSGQGSNQPQHF.

V is TRBV20-1 and J is TRBJ2-7; 8 bases match TRBD1. CDR3 length: 12 residues. Per germline, CDR1 DFQATT and CDR2 SNEGSKA (reference sequence). With 6 bases clipped from V and 3 bases from J, the junction kept 4 bases outside the gene matches. CDR3 sequence (DNA): TGCAGTGCCAGACAGGGGTACTACGAGCAGTACTTC. Protein product: CSARQGYYEQYF.

In its sample, this clonotype was seen a few times. The rearrangement joins TRBV9 to TRBJ2-1; D remains ambiguous. This CDR3 region has 14 residues. The V end was cut by 0 bases, the J end by 5 bases, with 9 bases between. Germline V gene sequence: CDR1 SGDLS, CDR2 YYNGEE. CDR3 loop: CASSVDPVNNEQFF. For the CDR3, the DNA is TGTGCCAGCAGCGTAGACCCAGTCAACAATGAGCAGTTCTTC. The whole variable domain, filled in from reference TRBV9 and TRBJ2-1, reads DSGVTQTPKHLITATGQRVTLRCSPRSGDLSVYWYQQSLDQGLQFLIQYYNGEERAKGNILERFSAQQFPDLHSELNLSSLELGDSALYFCASSVDPVNNEQFFGPGTRLTVL.

There are a few counts of this clonotype. CDR3 region: CATSDSRTGTDTQYF. CDR3 coding DNA: TGTGCCACCAGTGATTCTCGGACAGGGACAGATACGCAGTATTTT. J is TRBJ2-3 and V is TRBV24-1; TRBD1 agrees at 8 bases. The ends lost 2 bases at V and 3 bases at J; junction bases unmatched: 3. The germline gives CDR1 KGHDR, CDR2 SFDVKD. CDR3 length equals 15 residues.

This clonotype was counted ten times or more. The chain recombines TRBV9 with TRBJ2-1; TRBD2 aligns across 12 bases. CDR1 and CDR2 from the germline V gene are SGDLS and YYNGEE. The CDR3 consists of 16 residues. The V and J ends lost 2 bases and 0 bases, in that order; junction bases with no gene match: 0. CDR3 region: CASSVTSGSSYNEQFF. CDR3 DNA sequence: TGTGCCAGCAGCGTGACTAGCGGGAGCTCCTACAATGAGCAGTTCTTC.

This chain joins TRBV4-2 and TRBJ2-7, with 12 positions matching TRBD2. The germline CDR1 and CDR2 sequences are LGHNA and YNFKEQ. This CDR3 comprises 12 residues. Losses at the gene ends were 9 bases for V and 11 bases for J; bases not matched to a gene: 8. CDR3 protein: CARPTSGREKYF. In DNA form, the CDR3 reads TGTGCCAGACCGACTAGCGGGAGAGAAAAGTACTTC.

The chain employs TRBV7-9 and TRBJ2-5; D remains unclear. V lost 2 bases and J 7 bases, leaving 11 bases between the germline ends. The V gene's germline CDR1 is SEHNR and CDR2 FQNEAQ (reference sequence). This CDR3 comprises 13 residues. CDR3 residues: CASSLLTETTQYF. The CDR3 DNA reads as TGTGCCAGCAGCTTATTAACGGAAACGACCCAGTACTTC.

This clonotype came up a few times. The chain joins TRBV28 to TRBJ1-1; D may be TRBD1 (6 bases). The CDR3 is 14 amino acids. The V end lost 5 bases, the J end lost 3 bases, and 13 bases lay between the germline ends. Germline V CDR1 and CDR2: MDHEN, SYDVKM. CDR3 DNA sequence: TGTGCCAGCAGTGGCAGGGGTGGGGACACTGAAGCTTTCTTT. Protein product: CASSGRGGDTEAFF.

This rearrangement joins TRBV20-1 to TRBJ1-6, with D perhaps TRBD1 (5 bases). CDR1 and CDR2 (germline): DFQATT, SNEGSKA (reference sequence). CDR3 length: 14 amino acids. Trimming shortened V by 3 bases and J by 10 bases, and 16 bases separated the two germline ends. The CDR3 spells CSARGRVQGSPLHF. The CDR3 DNA reads as TGCAGTGCTAGGGGCAGGGTGCAGGGCTCACCCCTCCACTTT.

The sample holds many counts of this clonotype. V gene TRBV20-1 combines with J gene TRBJ1-2; possible D gene TRBD1, 5 bases. V was clipped by 0 bases and J by 4 bases, with 15 bases between them. There are 15 residues in the CDR3. CDR1 DFQATT and CDR2 SNEGSKA come from the germline V gene (reference sequence). The CDR3 reads CSARDSGKGPYGYTF. CDR3 bases: TGCAGTGCTAGAGATTCCGGCAAGGGGCCCTATGGCTACACCTTC.

The gene calls are TRBV4-1 and TRBJ1-2, with D uncertain. The CDR3 runs 14 residues. The ends were cut back, 1 base at V and 4 bases at J, with 10 bases in the middle. Germline-derived CDR1 and CDR2 are MGHRA and YSYEKL. The chain's CDR3 is CASSQGVDIYGYTF. The CDR3 DNA follows: TGCGCCAGCAGCCAAGGCGTCGATATCTATGGCTACACCTTC.

CDR3 in amino acids: CASSWVPNYEQYF. The CDR3 nucleotides read TGTGCCAGCAGTTGGGTCCCCAACTACGAGCAGTACTTC. The rearrangement joins TRBV6-5 to TRBJ2-7; no clear D. The V gene's germline CDR1 is MNHEY and CDR2 SVGAGI. Trimming left V 4 bases short and J 3 bases short, with 10 bases between. The CDR3 is 13 residues long.